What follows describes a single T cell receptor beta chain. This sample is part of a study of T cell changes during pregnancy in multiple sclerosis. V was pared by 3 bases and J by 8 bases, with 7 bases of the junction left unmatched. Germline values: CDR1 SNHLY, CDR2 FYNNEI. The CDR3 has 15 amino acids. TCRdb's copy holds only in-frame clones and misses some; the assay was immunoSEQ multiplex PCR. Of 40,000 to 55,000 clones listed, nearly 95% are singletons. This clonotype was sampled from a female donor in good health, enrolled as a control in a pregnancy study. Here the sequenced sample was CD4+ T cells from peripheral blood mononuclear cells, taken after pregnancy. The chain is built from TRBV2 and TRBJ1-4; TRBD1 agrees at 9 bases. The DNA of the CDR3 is TGTGCCAGCAGTGAGTTGGGACAGGGCGACGAAAAACTGTTTTTT. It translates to CASSELGQGDEKLFF.